The present T cell receptor beta chain was sequenced within a study of T cell repertoires in aging, cancer and after chemotherapy. Rearranged V-D-J TRB sequences were amplified with a mixed TRB-A/B primer pool. In TCRdb, the multiplex PCR reads were re-called with MiXCR into one record per CDR3 protein. The sample contains over a thousand distinct CDR3 sequences, 60% of which appear only once. Amplification of TCR beta used genomic DNA extracted from peripheral blood. The study, taken as a whole, reports: Loss of evenness, beyond lost richness, contributed to age-related TCR diversity decline in cancer patients. In each cancer cohort, median generation probability increased across chemotherapy, suggesting thymic output rebounded.

The CDR3 is made up of 14 amino acids. CDR1 is MNHEY and CDR2 is SVGAGI in the germline V gene. J was trimmed by 7 bases and V by 5 bases; bases with no gene match: 7. About this clonotype itself: Its specificity is unknown.

The TCR comes from a human donor with a blood cancer. The chain joins TRBV6-5 to TRBJ1-1; 10 nucleotides line up with TRBD1. The sequencing sample was made of blood. The CDR3 sequence: CASSADRGLNEAFF. The DNA for the CDR3 is TGTGCCAGCAGTGCCGACAGGGGGCTTAATGAAGCTTTCTTT.